This T cell receptor beta chain was identified in a study of human T cells and chemical hapten exposure. Study-wide background: Sensitization used 2% DPC on approximately 2 cm by approximately 2 cm upper inner arm skin. Patches with 0.01% DPC went on the upper back, and the tests were read at 6 days. Regarding the study as a whole: Those TCRs sitting above 1 in 1000 frequency stayed the same with DPC sensitization.

The V and J ends lost 1 base and 3 bases respectively, with 7 bases between them. The CDR3 totals 15 residues. Germline CDR1 MGHDK, CDR2 SYGVNS. TCRdb re-called the RACE reads with MiXCR, one entry per CDR3 protein. Of some 350,000 distinct CDR3 sequences listed, approximately 6.3% are singletons. This clonotype was seen repeatedly, ten times or more. Its antigen is undetermined. As for time point: patch test 1, 2 weeks after DPC sensitization. Treatment described: therapeutic diphenylcyclopropenone sensitization with weekly scalp DPC. This clonotype originated in a woman aged 18 to 35 with alopecia areata. Some clones in this sample may be carry-over from other donors' samples. The chain recombines TRBV25-1 with TRBJ1-6; perhaps TRBD1 as D (5 bases). Sequenced here: whole blood, sampled in connection with sensitization to the hapten diphenylcyclopropenone (DPC). The DNA of the CDR3 is TGTGCCAGCAGTGAATTTAGGGGCTATAATTCACCCCTCCACTTT. It translates to CASSEFRGYNSPLHF. Full variable domain (missing parts from reference TRBV25-1 and TRBJ1-6): EADIYQTPRYLVIGTGKKITLECSQTMGHDKMYWYQQDPGMELHLIHYSYGVNSTEKGDLSSESTVSRIRTEHFPLTLESARPSHTSQYLCASSEFRGYNSPLHFGNGTRLTVT.